The rows below give T cell receptor beta chains drawn from one sample of a study of CD8+CD57+ T cells in acquired aplastic anemia. Each CDR3 protein gets one entry after TCRdb re-called the reads with MiXCR. The sample lists around 220,000 distinct CDR3 sequences; 40% to 60% were seen once. Sequencing was carried out using sorted CD4+, CD8+, or CD8+CD57+ T cells (not recorded which) from PBMCs. The receptors originated from a human donor with aplastic anemia. Both conserved end residues are part of each CDR3. D genes are given only for firm matches. Clone size is given for some rows only: seen once, a few or many times, or a class if the clone is expanded.

CASSARGGANTGELFF,TGTGCCAGTAGTGCTCGCGGCGGGGCCAACACCGGGGAGCTGTTTTTT,many,TRBJ2-2,-,TRBV19
CASSETGQGDSPLHF,TGCGCCAGCAGCGAAACGGGACAGGGTGATTCACCCCTCCACTTT,many,TRBJ1-6,TRBD1,TRBV4-1
CASRGQGAYGYTF,TGTGCCAGCAGGGGACAGGGGGCGTATGGCTACACCTTC,once,TRBJ1-2,TRBD1,TRBV2
CATSPDRVDEQFF,TGTGCCACGAGCCCTGACAGGGTCGATGAGCAGTTCTTC,-,TRBJ2-1,TRBD1,TRBV15
CATGWDRVRNQPQHF,TGTGCCACCGGTTGGGACAGGGTAAGAAATCAGCCCCAGCATTTT,once,TRBJ1-5,TRBD1,TRBV25-1
CAISEATGGPLTDTQYF,TGTGCCATCAGTGAAGCAACGGGGGGGCCCCTCACAGATACGCAGTATTTT,-,TRBJ2-3,TRBD2,TRBV10-3
CASSIGGYNSPLHF,TGTGCCAGTAGTATAGGGGGATATAATTCACCCCTCCACTTT,many,TRBJ1-6,-,TRBV19
CATSETSSLSEQFF,TGTGCCACCAGTGAGACTAGCTCCCTCTCAGAGCAGTTCTTC,-,TRBJ2-1,TRBD2,TRBV24-1
CASSQGFYEQYF,TGTGCCAGCAGCCAGGGGTTCTACGAGCAGTACTTC,-,TRBJ2-7,-,TRBV14
CSVVRVYSNTEAFF,TGCAGCGTTGTGCGGGTATACAGCAACACTGAAGCTTTCTTT,-,TRBJ1-1,-,TRBV29-1
CASSTYGNTEAFF,TGTGCCAGCAGCACATACGGAAACACTGAAGCTTTCTTT,-,TRBJ1-1,-,TRBV12-3/TRBV12-4
CATSGFKQGGDYGYTF,TGTGCCACCAGTGGGTTTAAGCAGGGGGGAGACTATGGCTACACCTTC,-,TRBJ1-2,TRBD1,TRBV24-1
CAISESPLGATEAFF,TGTGCCATCAGTGAGTCCCCCCTTGGAGCAACTGAAGCTTTCTTT,many,TRBJ1-1,-,TRBV10-3
CASRYLTGQTYEQYF,TGTGCCAGCAGGTATCTGACAGGACAAACCTACGAGCAGTACTTC,few,TRBJ2-7,-,TRBV7-9
CASSSLGLTETQYF,TGTGCCAGCAGCTCACTAGGACTCACAGAGACCCAGTACTTC,many,TRBJ2-5,-,TRBV7-7
CASSLAGTPYGYTF,TGTGCCAGCAGCTTGGCCGGGACACCGTATGGCTACACCTTC,many,TRBJ1-2,-,TRBV7-8
CSARGHTSGNTIYF,TGCAGTGCTAGAGGACACACCTCTGGAAACACCATATATTTT,-,TRBJ1-3,-,TRBV20-1
CASSSTSGQGSGKEQYF,TGTGCCAGCAGCTCTACCTCGGGGCAGGGGAGCGGTAAGGAGCAGTACTTC,-,TRBJ2-7,-,TRBV6-4
CASSYDPDRAAEAFF,TGTGCCAGCAGTTACGACCCTGACAGGGCCGCTGAAGCTTTCTTT,many,TRBJ1-1,TRBD1,TRBV6-5
CASSLESGGLNTEAFF,TGTGCCAGCAGCTTAGAGTCTGGGGGGTTGAACACTGAAGCTTTCTTT,many,TRBJ1-1,-,TRBV7-6
CSARGFMDRENSPLHF,TGCAGTGCTAGGGGCTTTATGGACAGGGAGAATTCACCCCTCCACTTT,once,TRBJ1-6,TRBD1,TRBV20-1
CSVVSGWEQFF,TGCAGCGTTGTATCGGGATGGGAGCAGTTCTTC,few,TRBJ2-1,-,TRBV29-1
CASVGAAGNTGELFF,TGTGCCAGTGTTGGGGCGGCGGGGAACACCGGGGAGCTGTTTTTT,-,TRBJ2-2,-,TRBV7-9
CASSQKGNYGYTF,TGCGCCAGCAGCCAAAAGGGTAACTATGGCTACACCTTC,-,TRBJ1-2,-,TRBV4-3